This T cell receptor (beta chain) was profiled in a study of cytomegalovirus exposure and HLA in healthy donors. Looked up from germline, CDR1 is LGHNA and CDR2 is YNFKEQ. V was clipped by 0 bases and J by 5 bases; unmatched bases: 5. The CDR3 has 16 amino acids. Use of 60 Vbeta and 13 Jbeta primers characterized the PCR. The repertoire was sequenced with immunoSEQ multiplex PCR; TCRdb's copy has only in-frame clones and lacks some. The sample contains 120,000 to 150,000 clones, around 85% of which appear only once. Overall study findings and caveats: Per published reports, the classifier diagnosed cytomegalovirus status with high specificity and sensitivity. Likely technical artifact: a cluster of highly shared sequence variants.

Comments on this clone: Its antigen is undetermined.

The sequenced material came from PBMCs. The chain employs TRBV4-2 and TRBJ2-5, with 11 nucleotides matching TRBD1. The origin of this receptor is a woman between 25 and 40 years old in good health and CMV-seronegative. For the CDR3, the DNA is TGTGCCAGCAGCCAAGACCCTGGGACAGGGGGGGAGACCCAGTACTTC. It codes for CASSQDPGTGGETQYF.